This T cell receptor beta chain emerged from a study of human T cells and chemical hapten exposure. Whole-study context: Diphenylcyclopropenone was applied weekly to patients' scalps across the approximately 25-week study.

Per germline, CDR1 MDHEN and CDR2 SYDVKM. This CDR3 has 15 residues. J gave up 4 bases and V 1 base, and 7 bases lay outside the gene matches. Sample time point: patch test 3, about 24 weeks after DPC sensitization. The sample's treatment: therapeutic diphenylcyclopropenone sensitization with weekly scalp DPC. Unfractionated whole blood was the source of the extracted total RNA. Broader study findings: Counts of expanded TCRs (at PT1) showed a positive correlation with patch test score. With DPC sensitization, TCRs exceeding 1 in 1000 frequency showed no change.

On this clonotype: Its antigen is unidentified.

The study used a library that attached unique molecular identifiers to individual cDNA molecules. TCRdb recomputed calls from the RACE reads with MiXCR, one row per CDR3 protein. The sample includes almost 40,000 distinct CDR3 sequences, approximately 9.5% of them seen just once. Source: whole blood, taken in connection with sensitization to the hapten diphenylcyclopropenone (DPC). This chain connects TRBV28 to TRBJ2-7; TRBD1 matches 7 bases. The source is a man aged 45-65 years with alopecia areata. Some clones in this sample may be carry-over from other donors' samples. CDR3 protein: CASSLLRDRLYEQYF. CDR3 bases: TGTGCCAGCAGTTTATTAAGGGACAGACTTTACGAGCAGTACTTC.